This T cell receptor (beta chain) was observed in a study of blood T cell repertoires in COVID-19. As for the study in general: COVID-19 samples, acute and convalescent, were from the United States, Italy and Spain.

Clones were sequenced by immunoSEQ multiplex PCR, and TCRdb holds only the in-frame ones, with some missing. Among roughly 97,000 clones listed, roughly 80% were seen once. Trimming stripped 2 bases from V and 1 base from J, with 5 bases between. The CDR3 totals 13 residues. The germline gives CDR1 MNHEY, CDR2 SVGAGI. V is TRBV6-5 and J is TRBJ1-1; D ambiguous. Sequencing was performed on peripheral blood. The TCR comes from a man aged 60 to 75 with acute or convalescent COVID-19. CDR3 DNA sequence: TGTGCCAGCAGTTACCTGAGGAACACTGAAGCTTTCTTT. Translating gives CASSYLRNTEAFF.